Below are 30 T cell receptor beta chains sequenced from a single sample in a study of blood T cell repertoires in COVID-19. TCRdb's copy holds only in-frame clones and misses some; the assay was immunoSEQ multiplex PCR. The table includes approximately 100,000 clones, 84% detected once. The sample was peripheral blood. Every receptor here comes from a man aged 55 to 70 with acute or convalescent COVID-19.

This sequence joins TRBV18 and TRBJ2-7; TRBD1 matches at 7 bases. The J segment lost 2 bases and the V segment lost 3 bases, leaving 13 bases of the junction unmatched. The CDR3 length is 17 residues. CDR1 is KGHSH, CDR2 LQKENI, per germline. CDR3 DNA sequence: TGTGCCAGCTCACCGGGTTGGGACAGCGCCCCTCCCTACGAGCAGTACTTC. This codes for CASSPGWDSAPPYEQYF.

The V and J genes are TRBV7-9 and TRBJ1-1; D remains ambiguous. Trimming pared 1 base from V and 6 bases from J, leaving 9 bases between. The CDR3 is 13 residues long. Germline assignment: CDR1 SEHNR and CDR2 FQNEAQ (reference sequence). The CDR3 protein is CASSLESGAEAFF. CDR3 DNA: TGTGCCAGCAGCTTAGAATCCGGGGCTGAAGCTTTCTTT. Looking up the rest from reference TRBV7-9 and TRBJ1-1 gives the full variable domain: DTGVSQNPRHKITKRGQNVTFRCDPISEHNRLYWYRQTLGQGPEFLTYFQNEAQLEKSRLLSDRFSAERPKGSFSTLEIQRTEQGDSAMYLCASSLESGAEAFFGQGTRLTVV.

CDR3 sequence (DNA): TGTGCCACCAGCAGAGATCCTGGGACACACTACGAGCAGTACTTC. Translated, it gives CATSRDPGTHYEQYF. The V and J genes are TRBV15 and TRBJ2-7, with D possibly being TRBD1 (6 bases). The CDR3 sequence is 15 residues long. Trimming removed 0 bases at V and 3 bases at J, with 12 bases between. Germline-derived CDR1 and CDR2 are LNHNV and YYDKDF (reference sequence).

J is TRBJ2-1 and V is TRBV2, with 12 bases lining up with TRBD2. In germline, CDR1 is SNHLY, CDR2 FYNNEI. V was clipped by 8 bases and J by 7 bases; unmatched bases: 3. This CDR3 spans 13 amino acids. The DNA of the CDR3 is TGTGCCAGCCCCGGGACTAGCGGGAATGAGCAGTTCTTC. Translated: CASPGTSGNEQFF.

This clone was found once. The chain joins TRBV5-5 to TRBJ2-3; D ambiguous. V was clipped by 1 base and J by 4 bases, with 4 bases between them. In germline, CDR1 is SGHKS, CDR2 YYEKEE (reference sequence). The CDR3 runs 12 residues. The CDR3 is CASSLRADTQYF. CDR3 DNA: TGTGCCAGCAGCTTGAGAGCAGATACGCAGTATTTT. The complete variable domain, with remaining parts taken from reference TRBV5-5 and TRBJ2-3, reads DAGVTQSPTHLIKTRGQQVTLRCSPISGHKSVSWYQQVLGQGPQFIFQYYEKEERGRGNFPDRFSARQFPNYSSELNVNALLLGDSALYLCASSLRADTQYFGPGTRLTVL.

The chain employs TRBV18 and TRBJ1-1, with 9 bases aligning to TRBD1. V dropped 6 bases and J dropped 5; count of bases not matched to a gene: 7. From germline, CDR1 is KGHSH and CDR2 LQKENI. The CDR3 contains 14 residues. CDR3 residues: CASSPTGGRTEAFF. The CDR3 DNA sequence: TGTGCCAGCTCTCCGACAGGGGGGAGAACTGAAGCTTTCTTT.

This clone was seen more than once but under ten times. The chain employs TRBV4-3 and TRBJ2-1; no reliable D call. The CDR3 loop spans 17 amino acids. The germline V gene encodes CDR1 LGHNA and CDR2 YSLEER. V lost 2 bases and J 0 bases, leaving 14 bases between the germline ends. The DNA for the CDR3 is TGCGCCAGCAGCCAATTTGTTCATCTAAGCTCCTACAATGAGCAGTTCTTC. Its protein is CASSQFVHLSSYNEQFF.

The chain is built from TRBV7-9 and TRBJ2-1; 14 bases match TRBD2. The CDR3 sequence is 19 residues long. Losses at the gene ends were 1 base for V and 0 bases for J; bases not matched to a gene: 5. Germline V CDR1 and CDR2: SEHNR, FQNEAQ (reference sequence). CDR3 sequence: CASSLVRGTSGSSYNEQFF. CDR3 in DNA: TGTGCCAGCAGCTTAGTTAGGGGGACTAGCGGGAGCTCCTACAATGAGCAGTTCTTC.

The chain has TRBV7-9 and TRBJ1-2, with a weak D call TRBD1 (5 bases). The CDR3 has 14 amino acids. The ends were cut back, 7 bases at V and 0 bases at J, with 12 bases in the middle. The V gene's germline CDR1 is SEHNR and CDR2 FQNEAQ (reference sequence). The CDR3 coding sequence is TGTGCCAGCAAGAATTCGGGGGCTAACTATGGCTACACCTTC. Translated, it gives CASKNSGANYGYTF.

In its sample, this clone was seen once. The chain recombines TRBV18 with TRBJ1-1; 9 bases match TRBD1. Looked up from germline, CDR1 is KGHSH and CDR2 is LQKENI. The V gene end was trimmed by 7 bases and the J gene end by 3 bases; junction bases not matched to a gene: 3. CDR3 size: 13 residues. The CDR3 region is CASLRTGDTEAFF. CDR3 DNA sequence: TGTGCCAGCTTACGGACAGGGGACACTGAAGCTTTCTTT. Full variable domain (remainder filled in from reference TRBV18 and TRBJ1-1): NAGVMQNPRHLVRRRGQEARLRCSPMKGHSHVYWYRQLPEEGLKFMVYLQKENIIDESGMPKERFSAEFPKEGPSILRIQQVVRGDSAAYFCASLRTGDTEAFFGQGTRLTVV.

In its sample, this clone was seen once. The CDR3 DNA reads as TGTGCCAGCAGCTTTCCGGGTTCCCTTTACATATATTTT. It translates to CASSFPGSLYIYF. The chain joins TRBV11-2 to TRBJ1-3; D is unresolved. Trimming cost V 3 bases and J 12 bases, with 15 bases left between them. CDR1 and CDR2 (germline): SGHAT, FQNNGV. This CDR3 contains 13 residues.

This clone was detected only a few times. This rearrangement joins TRBV18 to TRBJ2-2; 7 nucleotides match TRBD1. Per germline, CDR1 KGHSH and CDR2 LQKENI. V trimming: 4 bases; J trimming: 1 base; junction bases outside the gene matches: 0. The CDR3 consists of 14 residues. The chain's CDR3 is CASSRDRNTGELFF. For the CDR3, the DNA is TGTGCCAGCTCACGGGACAGGAACACCGGGGAGCTGTTTTTT.

CDR3 in amino acids: CAWSQVVNTEAFF. CDR3 bases: TGTGCCTGGAGCCAGGTCGTGAACACTGAAGCTTTCTTT. The chain joins TRBV30 to TRBJ1-1; D call uncertain. Germline V lookup: CDR1 GTSNPN, CDR2 SVGIG (reference sequence). This CDR3 has 13 amino acids. Trimming pared 3 bases from V and 0 bases from J, leaving 8 bases between.

The rearrangement links TRBV10-2 to TRBJ1-6, with 8 bases that match TRBD1. In germline, CDR1 is WSHSY, CDR2 SAAADI. V lost 10 bases to trimming and J lost 4 bases; unmatched junction nucleotides: 6. CDR3 length: 14 residues. The CDR3 reads CATEDRAYNSPLHF. CDR3 nucleotide sequence: TGCGCCACCGAGGACAGGGCATATAATTCACCCCTCCACTTT.

The rearrangement links TRBV28 to TRBJ2-3, with 7 positions matching TRBD2. Germline CDR1 and CDR2: MDHEN and SYDVKM. The trim removed 2 bases at V and 2 bases at J, leaving 1 base unmatched. This CDR3 comprises 14 residues. For the CDR3, the DNA is TGTGCCAGCAGTTTAGCGGGGGACACAGATACGCAGTATTTT. Translated: CASSLAGDTDTQYF.

This sequence joins TRBV5-1 and TRBJ2-2; 11 bases match TRBD1. In germline, CDR1 is SGHRS, CDR2 YFSETQ. V was pared by 4 bases and J by 6 bases, with 8 bases of the junction left unmatched. The length of the CDR3 is 16 residues. The CDR3 protein is CASSPPGQGGPGELFF. For the CDR3, the DNA is TGCGCCAGCAGCCCGCCGGGACAGGGGGGACCCGGGGAGCTGTTTTTT.

The rearrangement joins TRBV10-3 to TRBJ1-6, with a tentative D call TRBD1 (6 bases). The CDR3 runs to 13 residues. V was pared by 7 bases and J by 7 bases, with 11 bases between. The germline V gene encodes CDR1 ENHRY and CDR2 SYGVKD. Here the CDR3 reads CAINRDKNSPLHF. The DNA for the CDR3 is TGTGCCATCAACCGGGACAAAAATTCACCCCTCCACTTT.

The CDR3 loop reads CAISESRDGNNEQFF. The CDR3 DNA reads as TGTGCCATCAGTGAGTCGCGGGACGGAAACAATGAGCAGTTCTTC. This chain uses TRBV10-3 with TRBJ2-1; possibly TRBD2 for D (6 bases). V lost 0 bases and J lost 5, with 11 bases in between. Looked up from germline, CDR1 is ENHRY and CDR2 is SYGVKD. The CDR3 loop spans 15 amino acids.

This sequence joins TRBV5-1 and TRBJ2-7; 7 bases line up with TRBD2. CDR3 length: 13 residues. The junction had 2 bases not matched to a gene; V was cut back by 2 bases and J by 3 bases. CDR1 SGHRS and CDR2 YFSETQ come from the germline V gene. For the CDR3, the DNA is TGCGCCAGCAGCTTAGCGGGACTCTACGAGCAGTACTTC. Residues: CASSLAGLYEQYF.

This clone was recorded only once. This chain connects TRBV19 to TRBJ1-6, with D tentatively TRBD1 (5 bases). Germline lookup yields CDR1 LNHDA and CDR2 SQIVND (reference sequence). There are 12 residues in the CDR3. V was shortened by 9 bases and J by 14 bases, with 17 bases between the two germline ends. The CDR3: CASGRGSSALHF. CDR3 coding DNA: TGTGCCAGCGGACGGGGGAGTTCTGCCCTCCACTTT.

V gene TRBV5-8 combines with J gene TRBJ1-5; D is unclear. Germline CDR1 is SGHTS and CDR2 is YDEGEE. There are 15 residues in the CDR3. V was shortened by 0 bases and J by 7 bases, with 14 bases between the two germline ends. Here the CDR3 DNA reads TGTGCCAGCAGCTTGGCCGGGGTAATTAACCAGCCCCAGCATTTT. Its protein product is CASSLAGVINQPQHF.

This chain links TRBV19 with TRBJ2-3, with TRBD2 identical over 12 bases. The CDR3 loop spans 19 amino acids. With 4 bases clipped from V and 0 bases from J, the junction kept 11 bases outside the gene matches. Germline V lookup: CDR1 LNHDA, CDR2 SQIVND (reference sequence). CDR3 amino acids: CASSKKTSGSLSSTDTQYF. CDR3 sequence (DNA): TGTGCCAGTAGTAAGAAGACTAGCGGGAGTCTCTCCAGCACAGATACGCAGTATTTT.

This clone was observed a single time. J is TRBJ2-3 and V is TRBV6-2 or TRBV6-3, with TRBD2 matching 10 bases. The CDR3 loop spans 18 amino acids. Germline V CDR1 and CDR2: MNHEY, SVGEGT. The V gene end was trimmed by 2 bases and the J gene end by 1 base; junction bases not matched to a gene: 9. CDR3 DNA sequence: TGTGCCAGCAGTTACCGCCCTAGCGGGAGATATGGCACAGATACGCAGTATTTT. Translated: CASSYRPSGRYGTDTQYF.

The V call is TRBV3-1 (or the pseudogene TRBV3-2), the J call TRBJ2-3, with 13 bases aligning to TRBD2. This CDR3 spans 15 amino acids. Germline values: CDR1 LGHDT, CDR2 YNNKEL (reference sequence). Trimming at V came to 6 bases and at J to 3 bases, leaving 3 bases not matched to a gene. The chain's CDR3 is CASSQLAGGTDTQYF. DNA of the CDR3: TGTGCCAGCAGTCAACTAGCGGGAGGGACAGATACGCAGTATTTT.

The chain recombines TRBV4-1 with TRBJ2-3; 7 bases map to TRBD2. With 1 base clipped from V and 7 bases from J, the junction kept 11 bases outside the gene matches. CDR1 and CDR2 (germline): MGHRA, YSYEKL. This CDR3 region has 16 residues. DNA for the CDR3: TGCGCCAGCAGCCAAGCGGCGGGACTACCAATTTATACGCAGTATTTT. It specifies CASSQAAGLPIYTQYF.

This clone was observed once. The CDR3 coding sequence is TGTGCCACCCGGACTAGCGGGTACAATGAGCAGTTCTTC. This codes for CATRTSGYNEQFF. V is TRBV24-1 and J is TRBJ2-1; 11 bases are a match to TRBD2. After removal of 9 bases from V and 4 bases from J, the junction contained 1 base not matched to a gene. The germline gives CDR1 KGHDR, CDR2 SFDVKD. The CDR3 runs to 13 residues.

The genes are TRBV11-2 and TRBJ2-7; D is unresolved. CDR1 and CDR2 from the germline V gene are SGHAT and FQNNGV. There are 14 residues in the CDR3. Trimming shortened V by 0 bases and J by 3 bases, and 9 bases separated the two germline ends. The CDR3 here is CASSLDLRGYEQYF. For the CDR3, the DNA is TGTGCCAGCAGCTTAGATCTCCGAGGCTACGAGCAGTACTTC. Using reference TRBV11-2 and TRBJ2-7 for the parts outside the CDR3, the full variable domain is EAGVAQSPRYKIIEKRQSVAFWCNPISGHATLYWYQQILGQGPKLLIQFQNNGVVDDSQLPKDRFSAERLKGVDSTLKIQPAKLEDSAVYLCASSLDLRGYEQYFGPGTRLTVT.

The genes are TRBV9 and TRBJ1-4, with a weak D call TRBD1 (6 bases). Germline V gene sequence: CDR1 SGDLS, CDR2 YYNGEE. V was shortened by 0 bases and J by 6 bases, with 12 bases between the two germline ends. The CDR3 length is 15 residues. CDR3 sequence: CASSVGQGSDEKLFF. CDR3 nucleotide sequence: TGTGCCAGCAGCGTAGGGCAGGGGTCGGATGAAAAACTGTTTTTT.

The rearrangement joins TRBV19 to TRBJ1-1; D unresolved. Germline V CDR1 and CDR2: LNHDA, SQIVND (reference sequence). CDR3 length equals 15 residues. The V end lost 3 bases, the J end lost 4 bases, and 15 bases lay between the germline ends. The CDR3 sequence: CASSISRGLITEAFF. The CDR3 nucleotides read TGTGCCAGTAGTATCTCTCGGGGATTAATCACTGAAGCTTTCTTT.

The chain employs TRBV28 and TRBJ1-5, with D tentatively TRBD1 (6 bases). Trimming took 2 bases from V and 5 from J, leaving 13 bases between them. This CDR3 comprises 15 residues. CDR1 is MDHEN and CDR2 is SYDVKM in the germline V gene. The CDR3 reads CASSLPPGADQPQHF. The CDR3 DNA sequence: TGTGCCAGCAGTTTACCTCCAGGGGCTGATCAGCCCCAGCATTTT.